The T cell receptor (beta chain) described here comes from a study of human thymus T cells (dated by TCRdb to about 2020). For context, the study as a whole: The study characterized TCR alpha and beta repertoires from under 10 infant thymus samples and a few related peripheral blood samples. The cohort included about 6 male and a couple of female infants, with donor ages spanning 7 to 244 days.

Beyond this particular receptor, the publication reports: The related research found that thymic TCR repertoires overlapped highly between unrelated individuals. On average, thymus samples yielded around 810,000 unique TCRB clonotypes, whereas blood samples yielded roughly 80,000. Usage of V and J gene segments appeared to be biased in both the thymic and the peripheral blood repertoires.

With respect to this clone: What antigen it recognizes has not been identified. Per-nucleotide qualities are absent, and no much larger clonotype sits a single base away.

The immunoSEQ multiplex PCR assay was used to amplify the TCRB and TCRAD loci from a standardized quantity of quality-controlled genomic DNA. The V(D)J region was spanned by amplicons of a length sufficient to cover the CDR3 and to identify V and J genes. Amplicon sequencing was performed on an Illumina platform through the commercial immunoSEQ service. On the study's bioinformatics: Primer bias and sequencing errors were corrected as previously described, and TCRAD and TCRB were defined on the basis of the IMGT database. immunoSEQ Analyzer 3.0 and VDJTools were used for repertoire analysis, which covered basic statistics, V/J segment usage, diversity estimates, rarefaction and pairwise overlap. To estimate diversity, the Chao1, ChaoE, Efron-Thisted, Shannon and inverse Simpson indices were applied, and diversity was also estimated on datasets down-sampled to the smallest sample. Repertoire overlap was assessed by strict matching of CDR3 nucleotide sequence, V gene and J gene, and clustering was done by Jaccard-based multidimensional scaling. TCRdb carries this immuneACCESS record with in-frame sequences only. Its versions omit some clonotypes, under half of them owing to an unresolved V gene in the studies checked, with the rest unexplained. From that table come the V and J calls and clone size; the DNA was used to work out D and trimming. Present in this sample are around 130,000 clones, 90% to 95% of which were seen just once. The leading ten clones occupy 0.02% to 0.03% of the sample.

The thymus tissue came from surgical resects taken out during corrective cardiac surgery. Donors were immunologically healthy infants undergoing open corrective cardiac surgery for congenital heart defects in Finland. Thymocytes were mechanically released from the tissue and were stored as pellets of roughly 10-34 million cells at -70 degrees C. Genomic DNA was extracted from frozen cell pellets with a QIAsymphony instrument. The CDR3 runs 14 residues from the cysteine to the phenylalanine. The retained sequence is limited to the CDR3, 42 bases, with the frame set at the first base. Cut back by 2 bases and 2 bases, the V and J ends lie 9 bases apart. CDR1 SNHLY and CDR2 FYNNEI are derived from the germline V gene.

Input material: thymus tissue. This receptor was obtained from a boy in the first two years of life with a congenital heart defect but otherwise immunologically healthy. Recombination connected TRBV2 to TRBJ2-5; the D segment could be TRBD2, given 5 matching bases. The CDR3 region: CASSESREQETQYF. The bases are TGTGCCAGCAGTGAATCGAGGGAGCAAGAGACCCAGTACTTC.